This T cell receptor beta chain was retrieved from a study of monozygotic twins with inflammatory bowel disease. Blood samples, whole and unsorted for T cells, yielded the isolated total RNA. Regarding this clonotype: Its specificity is not known.

TCRdb derives one entry per CDR3 protein from the 5' RACE reads, leaving out DNA. The ten top clones account for around 12%, within a sample of about 110,000 distinct CDR3 sequences. This CDR3 has 15 amino acids. The germline gives CDR1 SGHAT, CDR2 FQNNGV. Points from the study as a whole: Among the T cells, different subtypes could not be distinguished. Diversity of TCRbeta measured by inverse Simpson was lower in IBD patients than in healthy co-twins. Limited power may explain why concordant and discordant twins showed no difference in repertoire similarity.

Sequences were obtained from blood. V is TRBV11-2 and J is TRBJ2-3; TCRdb proposes TRBD1, but this gene call is untestable without DNA. This receptor was taken from a human donor with ulcerative colitis or Crohn's disease, or a healthy co-twin of an affected twin (not recorded which). The CDR3 loop is CASSPGNRGADTQYF.